This entry concerns a single TCR beta chain. Its antigen is not identified. CD4+CD25+CD127- Tregs, CD4+CD25- non-Tregs, CD4 and CD8 cells were sorted. The sample originates from a study of Tregs in tolerant kidney transplant recipients. Regarding the study as a whole: Validation in larger populations is needed because few patients were studied. Antigen-driven expansion was suggested because donor-specific Tregs expanded more than all Tregs in tolerant patients.

TCRdb's table, derived via immunoSEQ multiplex PCR, lists solely in-frame clones and lacks some. Among about 94,000 clones listed, approximately 93% were seen once. The length of the CDR3 is 11 residues. Germline assignment: CDR1 DFQATT and CDR2 SNEGSKA (reference sequence). V lost 3 bases, J lost 8 bases, and 8 bases lay in between. The sample consisted of CD4+ T cells from blood, taken before the transplant. The TCR was taken from a human donor who received a combined kidney and bone marrow transplant. The chain couples TRBV20-1 to TRBJ2-4; D is possibly TRBD1 (5 bases). The CDR3 sequence is CSARYRYIQYF. The CDR3 nucleotides read TGCAGTGCTAGGTACAGGTACATTCAGTACTTC.